A single sample is the source of the 9 T cell receptor beta chains below, sequenced in a study of blood T cell repertoires in COVID-19. Here immunoSEQ multiplex PCR was the method, and the copy in TCRdb shows in-frame clones only, minus some. The sample lists 320,000 or so clones; approximately 84% were seen once. What was sequenced was PBMCs or T cells enriched from blood (not recorded which). The source of these receptors is a woman in her thirties who had recovered from COVID-19.

This chain links TRBV4-3 with TRBJ1-5, with D hard to call. This CDR3 region has 16 residues. Trimming pared 1 base from V and 1 base from J, leaving 11 bases between. Germline CDR1 is LGHNA and CDR2 is YSLEER. The chain's CDR3 is CASSQGARGSNQPQHF. The DNA for the CDR3 is TGCGCCAGCAGCCAAGGCGCCCGGGGAAGCAATCAGCCCCAGCATTTT.

CDR3 protein: CASVRTGPSGANVLTF. The CDR3 DNA follows: TGTGCCAGCGTCCGGACAGGACCCTCTGGGGCCAACGTCCTGACTTTC. The genes are TRBV2 and TRBJ2-6, with TRBD1 matching 7 bases. This CDR3 contains 16 residues. Germline CDR1 is SNHLY and CDR2 is FYNNEI. The J segment lost 0 bases and the V segment lost 8 bases, leaving 7 bases of the junction unmatched. Looking up the rest from reference TRBV2 and TRBJ2-6 gives the full variable domain: EPEVTQTPSHQVTQMGQEVILRCVPISNHLYFYWYRQILGQKVEFLVSFYNNEISEKSEIFDDQFSVERPDGSNFTLKIRSTKLEDSAMYFCASVRTGPSGANVLTFGAGSRLTVL.

This clone came up a few times. The rearrangement joins TRBV29-1 to TRBJ1-2, with TRBD1 matching over 9 bases. Germline V gives CDR1 SQVTM, CDR2 ANQGSEA. The CDR3 is 14 amino acids. Trimming took 6 bases from V and 2 from J; bases not matched to a gene: 7. In DNA form, the CDR3 reads TGCAGCGTGCCACCCGGGACAGGGAACTATGGCTACACCTTC. It codes for CSVPPGTGNYGYTF.

The chain employs TRBV2 and TRBJ1-5; D is unclear. The CDR3 contains 13 residues. Germline V CDR1 and CDR2: SNHLY, FYNNEI. V lost 6 bases to trimming and J lost 1 base, with 7 bases between them. The CDR3 DNA is TGTGCCAGCAGGGCGGGGAGCAATCAGCCCCAGCATTTT. The encoded protein is CASRAGSNQPQHF.

The chain links TRBV5-1 to TRBJ2-2; tentatively, D is TRBD2 (5 bases). V lost 2 bases and J 6 bases, leaving 8 bases between the germline ends. The germline V gene encodes CDR1 SGHRS and CDR2 YFSETQ. CDR3 size: 13 residues. CDR3 coding DNA: TGCGCCAGCAGCTTCGGGAAGGCCGGGGAGCTGTTTTTT. Protein sequence: CASSFGKAGELFF.

The chain employs TRBV10-2 and TRBJ2-7, with D tentatively TRBD1 (6 bases). V was pared by 7 bases and J by 2 bases, with 24 bases between. Germline CDR1 is WSHSY and CDR2 is SAAADI. The CDR3 sequence is 17 residues long. The CDR3 spells CASMAGRGFLEAYEQYF. CDR3 in DNA: TGCGCCAGCATGGCTGGAAGGGGGTTCCTTGAGGCCTACGAGCAGTACTTC.

V usage is TRBV11-2 and J usage is TRBJ2-2, with TRBD2 matching 10 bases. Per the germline V gene, CDR1 is SGHAT and CDR2 is FQNNGV. The CDR3 has 19 amino acids. V lost 1 base and J lost 3; bases outside the gene matches: 11. CDR3 DNA: TGTGCCAGCAGCTTAGGCCCTAGCGGGGGCCGATCGTACACCGGGGAGCTGTTTTTT. As protein: CASSLGPSGGRSYTGELFF.

V and J are TRBV23-1 and TRBJ2-5; D gene uncertain. TRBV23-1 falls under the ORF class, with uncertain function. This CDR3 region has 14 residues. Between the trimmed V and J ends, which lost 8 bases and 0 bases, there was a span of 13 bases. The CDR3 sequence is CASLRHRYQETQYF. CDR3 nucleotides: TGCGCCAGCCTCAGACATAGGTACCAAGAGACCCAGTACTTC.

This chain joins TRBV14 and TRBJ2-6, with a tentative D call TRBD2 (6 bases). From germline, CDR1 is SGHDN and CDR2 FVKESK. V was shortened by 1 base and J by 0 bases, with 13 bases between the two germline ends. CDR3 size: 18 residues. In nucleotides, the CDR3 is TGTGCCAGCAGCCAAGGGGTGGACTATCCCTCTGGGGCCAACGTCCTGACTTTC. Its translation is CASSQGVDYPSGANVLTF. Full variable domain (outside the CDR3, taken from reference TRBV14 and TRBJ2-6): EAGVTQFPSHSVIEKGQTVTLRCDPISGHDNLYWYRRVMGKEIKFLLHFVKESKQDESGMPNNRFLAERTGGTYSTLKVQPAELEDSGVYFCASSQGVDYPSGANVLTFGAGSRLTVL.